The 15 T cell receptor beta chains below were found in one sample sequenced in a study of sequential checkpoint blockade in melanoma. Only in-frame clones appear in the TCRdb table, and some are missing; sequencing was by immunoSEQ multiplex PCR. The table shows tens of thousands of clones, with roughly 70% occurring only once. As to treatment: randomized to nivolumab then ipilimumab (arm A) or the reverse (arm B). The sample consisted of CD8+ T cells sorted from blood (inferred from file names), taken from a patient given nivolumab and ipilimumab in sequence. The receptor set was obtained from a human donor with melanoma.

The chain uses TRBV2 and TRBJ1-4; D might be TRBD1 (6 bases). The ends were cut back, 2 bases at V and 0 bases at J, with 10 bases in the middle. This CDR3 has 16 amino acids. Germline V lookup: CDR1 SNHLY, CDR2 FYNNEI. The CDR3 DNA reads TGTGCCAGCAGTGAATGGGACATATCAACTAATGAAAAACTGTTTTTT. It yields the protein CASSEWDISTNEKLFF. Supplemented by reference TRBV2 and TRBJ1-4, the full variable domain reads EPEVTQTPSHQVTQMGQEVILRCVPISNHLYFYWYRQILGQKVEFLVSFYNNEISEKSEIFDDQFSVERPDGSNFTLKIRSTKLEDSAMYFCASSEWDISTNEKLFFGSGTQLSVL.

The CDR3 sequence: CASSPKTGLNTEAFF. As DNA, the CDR3 is TGCGCCAGCAGCCCGAAGACAGGGTTGAACACTGAAGCTTTCTTT. V and J are TRBV4-1 and TRBJ1-1; TRBD1 matches 7 bases. In germline, CDR1 is MGHRA, CDR2 YSYEKL. The CDR3 is 15 amino acids. Losses at the gene ends were 4 bases for V and 0 bases for J; bases not matched to a gene: 5.

The chain carries TRBV5-6 and TRBJ1-1, with unresolved D. The CDR3 runs 13 residues. Between the trimmed V and J ends, which lost 2 bases and 1 base, there was a span of 6 bases. Germline lookup yields CDR1 SGHDT and CDR2 YYEEEE. The CDR3 sequence is CASSFGSNTEAFF. CDR3 bases: TGTGCCAGCAGCTTCGGGTCGAACACTGAAGCTTTCTTT.

In DNA, the CDR3 is TGTGCCAGCAGCTTATTCACAGGGGAGGATCAGCCCCAGCATTTT. It translates to CASSLFTGEDQPQHF. This rearrangement joins TRBV7-6 to TRBJ1-5, with TRBD1 identical over 7 bases. V was clipped by 2 bases and J by 5 bases; unmatched bases: 6. Germline V gene sequence: CDR1 SGHVS, CDR2 FNYEAQ. The CDR3 loop spans 15 amino acids.

This clone turned up a few times. The rearrangement links TRBV4-2 to TRBJ1-2, with no clear D. The CDR3 has 13 residues. The V gene's germline CDR1 is LGHNA and CDR2 YNFKEQ. The V and J ends lost 5 bases and 8 bases respectively, with 15 bases between them. CDR3 loop: CASSLALASGYTF. DNA of the CDR3: TGTGCCAGCAGCTTAGCGTTAGCTTCGGGCTACACCTTC.

In regard to this clone: The junction shows a germline mismatch at one end, possibly a read error. The identical CDR3 is also encoded by other nucleotide sequences in the sample. V and J are TRBV2 and TRBJ1-5; 7 positions agree with TRBD1. The CDR3 sequence is 12 residues long. Per the germline V gene, CDR1 is SNHLY and CDR2 is FYNNEI. CDR3 residues: CASSRGDQPQHF. The DNA for the CDR3 is TGCGCCAGCAGCAGGGGGGATCAGCCCCAGCATTTT.

This chain connects TRBV27 to TRBJ1-2; 11 bases map to TRBD1. This CDR3 has 13 amino acids. Germline CDR1 MNHEY, CDR2 SMNVEV (reference sequence). J was trimmed by 7 bases and V by 2 bases; bases with no gene match: 0. CDR3 amino acids: CASSLGTGGGYTF. For the CDR3, the DNA is TGTGCCAGCAGTTTAGGGACAGGGGGTGGCTACACCTTC.

The CDR3 is CSVWTAHYGYTF. In nucleotides, the CDR3 is TGCAGCGTGTGGACAGCCCACTATGGCTACACCTTC. The chain combines TRBV29-1 with TRBJ1-2, with D maybe TRBD1 (6 bases). The germline CDR1 and CDR2 sequences are SQVTM and ANQGSEA. Trimming took 6 bases from V and 3 from J, leaving 11 bases between them. The CDR3 has 12 amino acids.

The chain uses TRBV5-4 and TRBJ1-4; D is unresolved. V dropped 3 bases and J dropped 3 bases, with 12 bases sitting between them. Germline CDR1 reads SGHNT; CDR2 reads YYREEE (reference sequence). The CDR3 loop spans 15 amino acids. DNA for the CDR3: TGTGCCAGCAGCTCCCGGACTAGTCCTAATGAAAAACTGTTTTTT. This sequence encodes CASSSRTSPNEKLFF.

This chain uses TRBV7-6 with TRBJ2-5; D is perhaps TRBD1 (5 bases). There are 11 residues in the CDR3. CDR1 and CDR2 from the germline V gene are SGHVS and FNYEAQ. V was cut by 4 bases and J by 7 bases, with 7 bases left in between. The CDR3 spells CASSWGGTQYF. The CDR3 nucleotides read TGTGCCAGCAGCTGGGGCGGGACCCAGTACTTC. Full variable domain (rest looked up from reference TRBV7-6 and TRBJ2-5): GAGVSQSPRYKVTKRGQDVALRCDPISGHVSLYWYRQALGQGPEFLTYFNYEAQQDKSGLPNDRFSAERPEGSISTLTIQRTEQRDSAMYRCASSWGGTQYFGPGTRLLVL.

The chain is built from TRBV4-1 and TRBJ2-1; perhaps TRBD2 as D (6 bases). Deletions cut 4 bases from V and 9 bases from J, with 16 bases between. This CDR3 has 14 residues. Germline CDR1 MGHRA, CDR2 YSYEKL. CDR3 DNA sequence: TGCGCCAGCAGCCCCTCGGGACTTTTGGGTGAGCAGTTCTTC. Protein: CASSPSGLLGEQFF.

DNA of the CDR3: TGTGCCAGCAGCTTTGGGAGGGCTGGGGCCAACGTCCTGACTTTC. Amino acids: CASSFGRAGANVLTF. J is TRBJ2-6 and V is TRBV5-4; TRBD2 agrees at 7 bases. Germline trimming cut 2 bases from V and 2 bases from J; bases unmatched to any gene: 1. This CDR3 contains 15 residues. Germline-derived CDR1 and CDR2 are SGHNT and YYREEE (reference sequence).

The chain uses TRBV19 and TRBJ1-3, with D uncertain. Germline V gene lookup returns CDR1 LNHDA and CDR2 SQIVND (reference sequence). V was cut by 6 bases and J by 2 bases, with 14 bases left in between. The CDR3 sequence is 15 residues long. The CDR3 region is CASSDGPGTGNTIYF. In DNA form, the CDR3 reads TGTGCCAGTAGCGACGGGCCCGGGACTGGAAACACCATATATTTT.

In this sample, this clone turned up a few times. CDR3: CASSLVLAETQYF. Written as DNA, the CDR3 is TGTGCCAGCAGCTTAGTCCTAGCAGAGACCCAGTACTTC. V and J are TRBV7-6 and TRBJ2-5; a possible D gene is TRBD2 (5 bases). V gave up 1 base and J gave up 4 bases, with 7 bases separating them. Looked up from germline, CDR1 is SGHVS and CDR2 is FNYEAQ. The CDR3 runs 13 residues.

The rearrangement links TRBV5-6 to TRBJ2-7, with TRBD2 matching over 7 bases. The germline V gene encodes CDR1 SGHDT and CDR2 YYEEEE. V was clipped by 0 bases and J by 5 bases; unmatched bases: 5. CDR3 length: 14 residues. CDR3: CASSLGDYANEQYF. The CDR3 DNA reads TGTGCCAGCAGCTTGGGGGACTATGCCAACGAGCAGTACTTC.